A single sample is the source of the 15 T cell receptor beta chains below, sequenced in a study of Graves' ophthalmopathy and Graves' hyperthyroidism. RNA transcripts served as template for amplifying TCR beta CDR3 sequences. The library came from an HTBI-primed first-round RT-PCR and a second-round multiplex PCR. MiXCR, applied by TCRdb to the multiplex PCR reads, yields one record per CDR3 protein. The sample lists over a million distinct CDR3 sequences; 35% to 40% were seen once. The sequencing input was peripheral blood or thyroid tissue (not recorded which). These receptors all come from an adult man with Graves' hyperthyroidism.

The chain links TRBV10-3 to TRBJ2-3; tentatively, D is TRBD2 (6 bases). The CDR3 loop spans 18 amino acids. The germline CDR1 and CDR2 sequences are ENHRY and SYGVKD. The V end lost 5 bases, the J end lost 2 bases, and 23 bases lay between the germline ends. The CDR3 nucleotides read TGTGCCATCAGTCGTTCGTTGTACCGGGAGACTTCCACAGATACGCAGTATTTT. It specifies CAISRSLYRETSTDTQYF.

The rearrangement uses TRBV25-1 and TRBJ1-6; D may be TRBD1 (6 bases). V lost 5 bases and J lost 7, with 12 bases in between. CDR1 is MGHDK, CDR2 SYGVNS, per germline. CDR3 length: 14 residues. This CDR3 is CASSPGAENSPLHF. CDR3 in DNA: TGTGCCAGCAGTCCAGGGGCGGAAAATTCACCCCTCCACTTT. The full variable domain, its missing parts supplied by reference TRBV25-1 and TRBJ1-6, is EADIYQTPRYLVIGTGKKITLECSQTMGHDKMYWYQQDPGMELHLIHYSYGVNSTEKGDLSSESTVSRIRTEHFPLTLESARPSHTSQYLCASSPGAENSPLHFGNGTRLTVT.

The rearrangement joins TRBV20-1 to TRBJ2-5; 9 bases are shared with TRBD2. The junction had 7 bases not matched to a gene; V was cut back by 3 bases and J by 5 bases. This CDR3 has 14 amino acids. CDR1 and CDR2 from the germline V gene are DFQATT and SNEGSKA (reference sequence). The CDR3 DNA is TGCAGTGCTAGGGGGACTAGCCAGGGGGAGACCCAGTACTTC. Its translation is CSARGTSQGETQYF.

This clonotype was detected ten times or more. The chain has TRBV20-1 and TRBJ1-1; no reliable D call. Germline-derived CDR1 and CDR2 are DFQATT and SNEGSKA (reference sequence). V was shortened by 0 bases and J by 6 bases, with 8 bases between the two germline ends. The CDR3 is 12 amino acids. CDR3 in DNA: TGCAGTGCTAGAGATGGCGGAGCTGAAGCTTTCTTT. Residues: CSARDGGAEAFF.

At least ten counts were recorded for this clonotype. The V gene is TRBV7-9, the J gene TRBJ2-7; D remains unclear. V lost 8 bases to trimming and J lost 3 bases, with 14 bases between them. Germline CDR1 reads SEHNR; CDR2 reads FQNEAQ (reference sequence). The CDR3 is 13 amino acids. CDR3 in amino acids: CASRGPVNYEQYF. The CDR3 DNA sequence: TGTGCCAGCCGTGGGCCGGTTAACTACGAGCAGTACTTC.

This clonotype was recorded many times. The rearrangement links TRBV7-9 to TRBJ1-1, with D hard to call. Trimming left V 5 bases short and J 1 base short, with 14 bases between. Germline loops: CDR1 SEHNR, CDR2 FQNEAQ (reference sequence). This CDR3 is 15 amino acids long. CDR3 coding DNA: TGTGCCAGCAGCCCGGCGTGGGCCCAGAACACTGAAGCTTTCTTT. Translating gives CASSPAWAQNTEAFF.

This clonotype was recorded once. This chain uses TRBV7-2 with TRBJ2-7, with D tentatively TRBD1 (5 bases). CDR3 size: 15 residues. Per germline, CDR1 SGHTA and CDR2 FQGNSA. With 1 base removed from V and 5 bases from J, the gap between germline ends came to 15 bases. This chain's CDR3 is CASSLGRVGRDEQYF. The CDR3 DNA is TGTGCCAGCAGCTTAGGAAGGGTCGGCAGGGACGAGCAGTACTTC.

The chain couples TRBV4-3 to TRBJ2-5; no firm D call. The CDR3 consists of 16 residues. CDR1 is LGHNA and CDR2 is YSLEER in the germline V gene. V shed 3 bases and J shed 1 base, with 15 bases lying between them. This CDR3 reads CASSQSMTYGQETQYF. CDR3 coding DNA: TGCGCCAGCAGCCAGTCTATGACCTACGGCCAAGAGACCCAGTACTTC.

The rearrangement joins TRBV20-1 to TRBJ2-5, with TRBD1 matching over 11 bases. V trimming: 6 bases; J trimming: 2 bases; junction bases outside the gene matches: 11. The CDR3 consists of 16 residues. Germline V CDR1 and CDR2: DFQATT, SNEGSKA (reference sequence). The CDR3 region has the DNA TGCAGTGCCGTATTTTCCGGGACAGGGGGACAAGAGACCCAGTACTTC. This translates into CSAVFSGTGGQETQYF.

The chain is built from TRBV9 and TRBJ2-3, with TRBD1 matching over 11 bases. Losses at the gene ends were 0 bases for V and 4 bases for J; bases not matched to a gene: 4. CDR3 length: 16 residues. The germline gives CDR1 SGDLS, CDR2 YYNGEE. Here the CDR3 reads CASSVGTGGVADTQYF. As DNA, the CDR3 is TGTGCCAGCAGCGTAGGGACAGGGGGCGTCGCAGATACGCAGTATTTT.

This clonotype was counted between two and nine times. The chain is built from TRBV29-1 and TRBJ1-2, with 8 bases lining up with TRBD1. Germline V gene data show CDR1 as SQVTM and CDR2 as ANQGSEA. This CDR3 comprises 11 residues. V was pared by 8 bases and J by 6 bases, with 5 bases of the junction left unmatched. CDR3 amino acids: CSYLQGDGYTF. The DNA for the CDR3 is TGCAGCTACCTACAGGGGGATGGCTACACCTTC.

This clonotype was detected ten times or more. The CDR3 coding sequence is TGTGCCAGCAGCTTCGCGCGGGAGCTCGAAGAGACCCAGTACTTC. This codes for CASSFARELEETQYF. This sequence joins TRBV7-8 and TRBJ2-5; 7 bases line up with TRBD2. The J segment lost 3 bases and the V segment lost 3 bases, leaving 7 bases of the junction unmatched. The CDR3 contains 15 residues. Germline loops: CDR1 SGHVS, CDR2 FQNEAQ.

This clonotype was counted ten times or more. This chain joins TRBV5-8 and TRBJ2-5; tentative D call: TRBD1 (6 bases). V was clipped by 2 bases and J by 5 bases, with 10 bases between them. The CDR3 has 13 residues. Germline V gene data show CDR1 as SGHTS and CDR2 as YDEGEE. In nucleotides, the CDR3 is TGTGCCAGCAGCTTACAGGGTGTGGAGACCCAGTACTTC. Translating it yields CASSLQGVETQYF.

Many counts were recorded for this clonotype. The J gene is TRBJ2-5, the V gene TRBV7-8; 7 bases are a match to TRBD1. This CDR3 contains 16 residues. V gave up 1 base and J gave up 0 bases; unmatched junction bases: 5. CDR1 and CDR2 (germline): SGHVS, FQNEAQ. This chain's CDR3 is CASSLVGTANQETQYF. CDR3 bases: TGTGCCAGCAGCTTAGTGGGGACAGCCAACCAAGAGACCCAGTACTTC.

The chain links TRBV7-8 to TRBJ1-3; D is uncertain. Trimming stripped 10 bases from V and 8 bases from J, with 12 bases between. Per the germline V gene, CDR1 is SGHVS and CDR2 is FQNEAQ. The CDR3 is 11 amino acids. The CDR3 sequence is CATTPGDTIYF. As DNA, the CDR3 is TGTGCCACCACACCCGGGGACACCATATATTTT.